Listed below are T cell receptor beta chains from one sample, sequenced in a study of CD8 T cells in Susac syndrome. Each CDR3 protein gets one entry after TCRdb re-called the immunoSEQ multiplex PCR reads with MiXCR. The sample lists about 300,000 distinct CDR3 sequences; about 91% were seen once. The sample consisted of CD4+ T cells from PBMCs. These receptors came from a human donor with multiple sclerosis. CDR3s include the opening cysteine and the closing phenylalanine or tryptophan. A D gene is named only where the DNA matches it firmly. Size is omitted from some rows. Given values are once, few, many or a class for expanded clones.

V: TRBV6-1
J: TRBJ2-3
size: .
D: .
CDR3: CASSDSGTLEDTQYF
DNA: TGTGCCAGCAGTGATTCCGGGACCCTCGAGGATACGCAGTATTTT

V: TRBV12-3/TRBV12-4
J: TRBJ2-7
size: .
D: .
CDR3: CASSLIRGYEQYF
DNA: TGTGCCAGCAGTTTAATCAGGGGCTACGAGCAGTACTTC

V: TRBV6-2/TRBV6-3
J: TRBJ2-5
size: .
D: .
CDR3: CASSHSLLTSGETQYF
DNA: TGTGCCAGCAGTCATTCTCTATTGACATCGGGCGAGACCCAGTACTTC

V: TRBV10-2
J: TRBJ1-1
size: .
D: TRBD1
CDR3: CASREAGTGHTEAFF
DNA: TGCGCCAGCAGGGAGGCCGGGACAGGCCACACTGAAGCTTTCTTT

V: TRBV7-9
J: TRBJ2-7
size: once
D: .
CDR3: CANSSSGYGQYF
DNA: TGTGCCAACAGCTCATCGGGGTATGGGCAGTACTTC

V: TRBV24-1
J: TRBJ2-4
size: .
D: TRBD1
CDR3: CATSDHGTGKNIQYF
DNA: TGTGCCACCAGTGATCACGGGACAGGAAAAAACATTCAGTACTTC

V: TRBV20-1
J: TRBJ1-4
size: .
D: .
CDR3: CSARDLSSNEKLFF
DNA: TGCAGTGCTAGAGATCTCAGCTCCAATGAAAAACTGTTTTTT

V: TRBV5-1
J: TRBJ1-6
size: .
D: .
CDR3: CASTPGSPYNSPLHF
DNA: TGCGCCAGCACGCCAGGGTCCCCCTATAATTCACCCCTCCACTTT

V: TRBV6-1
J: TRBJ2-7
size: .
D: TRBD1
CDR3: CASSLSTGPPYEQYF
DNA: TGTGCCAGCAGTTTATCGACAGGGCCGCCCTACGAGCAGTACTTC

V: TRBV7-9
J: TRBJ2-6
size: .
D: .
CDR3: CASSPTGANVLTF
DNA: TGTGCCAGCAGCCCTACTGGGGCCAACGTCCTGACTTTC

V: TRBV30
J: TRBJ1-3
size: .
D: .
CDR3: CAWSPGNTIYF
DNA: TGTGCCTGGAGTCCTGGAAACACCATATATTTT

V: TRBV6-1
J: TRBJ1-6
size: .
D: TRBD1
CDR3: CASRNIPGQGSSPLHF
DNA: TGTGCCAGCAGGAACATCCCTGGACAGGGAAGTTCACCCCTCCACTTT

V: TRBV23-1
J: TRBJ2-4
size: once
D: .
CDR3: CASTGRGKNIQYF
DNA: TGCGCCAGCACCGGCAGGGGCAAAAACATTCAGTACTTC

V: TRBV6-4
J: TRBJ2-2
size: .
D: TRBD2
CDR3: CASSEMASGTIRPGELFF
DNA: TGTGCCAGCAGTGAGATGGCTAGCGGGACTATCCGGCCCGGGGAGCTGTTTTTT

V: TRBV19
J: TRBJ1-5
size: .
D: .
CDR3: CASSPSTYQPQHF
DNA: TGTGCCAGTAGTCCCTCGACCTATCAGCCCCAGCATTTT

V: TRBV14
J: TRBJ1-2
size: .
D: .
CDR3: CASSRTLTGSLGHGYTF
DNA: TGTGCCAGCAGCAGAACCTTGACGGGATCCTTGGGCCATGGCTACACCTTC

V: TRBV19
J: TRBJ2-2
size: .
D: TRBD1
CDR3: CASSWTGGVTGELFF
DNA: TGTGCCAGTAGCTGGACAGGGGGCGTCACCGGGGAGCTGTTTTTT

V: TRBV20-1
J: TRBJ2-5
size: .
D: .
CDR3: CSARAEVRAKETQYF
DNA: TGCAGTGCTAGAGCGGAAGTAAGGGCCAAAGAGACCCAGTACTTC

V: TRBV20-1
J: TRBJ2-7
size: once
D: .
CDR3: CSAQTGYGSYEQYF
DNA: TGCAGTGCCCAGACAGGTTACGGATCCTACGAGCAGTACTTC

V: TRBV7-9
J: TRBJ2-1
size: .
D: .
CDR3: CASSLFGGSYNEQFF
DNA: TGTGCCAGCAGCCTGTTCGGGGGCTCCTACAATGAGCAGTTCTTC

V: TRBV25-1
J: TRBJ1-1
size: .
D: .
CDR3: CASSRGLQVGAFF
DNA: TGTGCCAGCAGCCGCGGGCTGCAGGTAGGGGCTTTCTTT

V: TRBV9
J: TRBJ1-1
size: .
D: .
CDR3: CASSAYGEATEAFF
DNA: TGTGCCAGCAGCGCCTACGGGGAGGCCACTGAAGCTTTCTTT

V: TRBV11-2
J: TRBJ2-7
size: .
D: .
CDR3: CASSLGDRNEQYF
DNA: TGTGCCAGCAGCTTAGGGGATCGGAACGAGCAGTACTTC

V: TRBV6-2/TRBV6-3
J: TRBJ2-7
size: once
D: .
CDR3: CASSYSAWEQYF
DNA: TGTGCCAGCAGTTACTCGGCGTGGGAGCAGTACTTC

V: TRBV18
J: TRBJ1-2
size: .
D: .
CDR3: CASSPGRDGYTF
DNA: TGTGCCAGCTCACCAGGGAGGGATGGCTACACCTTC

V: TRBV18
J: TRBJ2-1
size: .
D: TRBD1
CDR3: CASSPRPPDRVGGHEQFF
DNA: TGTGCCAGCTCACCACGCCCGCCGGACAGGGTGGGGGGCCATGAGCAGTTCTTC

V: TRBV29-1
J: TRBJ1-1
size: .
D: .
CDR3: CSVESTRAEAFF
DNA: TGCAGCGTTGAGTCCACCAGGGCTGAAGCTTTCTTT

V: TRBV4-1
J: TRBJ2-7
size: few
D: .
CDR3: CASSSNMGTLTSYEQYF
DNA: TGCGCCAGCAGCTCCAATATGGGGACACTAACTTCCTACGAGCAGTACTTC

V: TRBV29-1
J: TRBJ2-5
size: .
D: TRBD2
CDR3: CSVDSRERETQYF
DNA: TGCAGCGTTGACTCGCGGGAGAGAGAGACCCAGTACTTC

V: TRBV20-1
J: TRBJ2-7
size: once
D: .
CDR3: CSAAKAWGRDEQYF
DNA: TGCAGTGCTGCCAAGGCATGGGGGAGAGACGAGCAGTACTTC

V: TRBV7-9
J: TRBJ1-2
size: .
D: .
CDR3: CASSGTPASASYGYTF
DNA: TGTGCCAGCAGCGGGACCCCCGCGAGCGCTTCTTATGGCTACACCTTC

V: TRBV5-6
J: TRBJ2-7
size: once
D: TRBD2
CDR3: CASSLPATSGRGMDIYEQYF
DNA: TGTGCCAGCAGCTTGCCTGCGACTAGCGGGAGAGGTATGGATATCTACGAGCAGTACTTC

V: TRBV5-1
J: TRBJ2-1
size: .
D: .
CDR3: CASSFYAGDEQFF
DNA: TGCGCCAGCAGCTTTTATGCCGGGGATGAGCAGTTCTTC

V: TRBV5-1
J: TRBJ2-3
size: .
D: .
CDR3: CASSLGQQGDTQYF
DNA: TGCGCCAGCAGCCTGGGGCAGCAGGGAGATACGCAGTATTTT

V: TRBV12-3/TRBV12-4
J: TRBJ2-3
size: .
D: TRBD2
CDR3: CASSELAGRRGDTQYF
DNA: TGTGCCAGCAGCGAACTAGCGGGGAGGCGCGGAGATACGCAGTATTTT

V: TRBV6-1
J: TRBJ2-1
size: .
D: TRBD2
CDR3: CASSEISLKRGLYNEQFF
DNA: TGTGCCAGCAGTGAAATATCTCTAAAGCGGGGACTATACAATGAGCAGTTCTTC